This TCR beta chain stems from a study of immune evolution from preneoplasia to lung adenocarcinoma. Clones were read by immunoSEQ multiplex PCR, and TCRdb kept only the in-frame ones, dropping some. The sample includes about 7,500 clones, 79% of them seen just once. The CDR3 has 16 residues. Germline CDR1 and CDR2: WSHSY and SAAADI. V lost 0 bases, J lost 10 bases, and 10 bases stayed unmatched. The receptor comes from a person in their 40s with lung adenocarcinoma. This chain links TRBV10-2 with TRBJ2-1; 9 bases line up with TRBD2. Input material: FFPE invasive lung adenocarcinoma tissue. CDR3 sequence reads: CASSESGGGGAREQFF. Here the CDR3 DNA reads TGCGCCAGCAGTGAGTCAGGTGGCGGGGGGGCCAGGGAGCAGTTCTTC.